This T cell receptor (beta chain) was identified during a study of shared clonotypes between healthy human individuals. This CDR3 contains 15 residues. V dropped 5 bases and J dropped 7; count of bases not matched to a gene: 8. Germline assignment: CDR1 MNHEY and CDR2 SVGAGI. At a deep level, the assay was run. Authors' analysis steps: ImmunoSEQ gave junction-only sequences without quality scores, so filtering differed. TCRdb's table, derived via immunoSEQ multiplex PCR, lists solely in-frame clones and lacks some. V and J calls and clone size follow that table, whereas D and trimming were derived from the DNA. This sample carries just over 2,000,000 clones, roughly 96% of them seen once, and the ten largest clones take more than 0.1%. A remark on this clone: No antigen is known for it.

Findings and caveats of the study: Clonotypes shared by all four donors outscored non-shared clonotypes in generation probability. Donor scarcity curtailed the genetic and exposure-history diversity represented herein.

This sequence joins TRBV6-5 and TRBJ1-5; the match to TRBD1 covers 10 bases. The sequence came from a young man in good health. The sample consisted of naive CD4+ T cells sorted from blood. Described subset: CD45RA+ positively selected. The CDR3 protein is CASSQTGGAGQPQHF. CDR3 sequence (DNA): TGTGCCAGCAGTCAGACAGGGGGCGCGGGGCAGCCCCAGCATTTT.